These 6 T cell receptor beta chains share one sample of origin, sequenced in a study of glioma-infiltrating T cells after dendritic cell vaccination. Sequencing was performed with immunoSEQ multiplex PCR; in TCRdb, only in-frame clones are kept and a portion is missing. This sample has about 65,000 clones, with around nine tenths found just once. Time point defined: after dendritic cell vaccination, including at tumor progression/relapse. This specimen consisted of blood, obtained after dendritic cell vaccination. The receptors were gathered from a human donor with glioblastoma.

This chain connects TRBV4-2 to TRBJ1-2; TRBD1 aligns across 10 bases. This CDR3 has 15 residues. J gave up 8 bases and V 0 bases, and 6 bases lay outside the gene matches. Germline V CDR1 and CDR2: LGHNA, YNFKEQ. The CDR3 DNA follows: TGTGCCAGCAGCCAAGAAGCCGGACAGGGGGGGGGCTACACCTTC. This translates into CASSQEAGQGGGYTF.

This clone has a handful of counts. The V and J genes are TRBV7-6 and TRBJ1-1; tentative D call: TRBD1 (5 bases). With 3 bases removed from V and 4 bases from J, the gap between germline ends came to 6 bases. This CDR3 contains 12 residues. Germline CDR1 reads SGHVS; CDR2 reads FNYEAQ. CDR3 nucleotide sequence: TGTGCCAGCAGCTTTCAGGGCACTGAAGCTTTCTTT. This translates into CASSFQGTEAFF.

CDR3 loop: CASSYAQHAHGYTF. CDR3 nucleotides: TGTGCCAGCAGCTACGCCCAACATGCCCATGGCTACACCTTC. The chain has TRBV7-9 and TRBJ1-2; D uncertain. V lost 4 bases and J lost 6, with 15 bases in between. Germline-derived CDR1 and CDR2 are SEHNR and FQNEAQ (reference sequence). This CDR3 has 14 amino acids.

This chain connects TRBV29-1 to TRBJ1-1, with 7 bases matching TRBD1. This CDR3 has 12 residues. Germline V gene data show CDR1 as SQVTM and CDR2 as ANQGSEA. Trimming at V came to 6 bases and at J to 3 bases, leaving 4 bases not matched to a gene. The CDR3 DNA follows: TGCAGCGTACGGGACAGCCACACTGAAGCTTTCTTT. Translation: CSVRDSHTEAFF. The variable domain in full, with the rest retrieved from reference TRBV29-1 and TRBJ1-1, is SAVISQKPSRDICQRGTSLTIQCQVDSQVTMMFWYRQQPGQSLTLIATANQGSEATYESGFVIDKFPISRPNLTFSTLTVSNMSPEDSSIYLCSVRDSHTEAFFGQGTRLTVV.

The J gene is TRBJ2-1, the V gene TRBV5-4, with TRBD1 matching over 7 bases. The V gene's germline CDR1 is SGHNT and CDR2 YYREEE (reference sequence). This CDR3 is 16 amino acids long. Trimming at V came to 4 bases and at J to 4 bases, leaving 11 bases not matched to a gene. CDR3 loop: CASSEETGLGYNEQFF. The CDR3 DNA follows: TGTGCCAGCAGCGAAGAGACAGGGCTGGGGTACAATGAGCAGTTCTTC.

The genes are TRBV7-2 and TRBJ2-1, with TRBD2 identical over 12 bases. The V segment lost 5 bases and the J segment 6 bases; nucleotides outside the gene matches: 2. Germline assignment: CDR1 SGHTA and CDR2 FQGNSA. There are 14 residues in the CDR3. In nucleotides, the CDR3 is TGTGCCAGCAGCCCTAGCGGGGGGGCCAATGAGCAGTTCTTC. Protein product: CASSPSGGANEQFF.